The sequence of this TCR beta chain was determined in a study of cytomegalovirus exposure and HLA in healthy donors. The PCR made use of 60 Vbeta and 13 Jbeta primers. Repertoires were generated with immunoSEQ multiplex PCR, while TCRdb's copy carries only in-frame clones and drops some. Of about 140,000 clones detected, roughly 73% appear once; the ten largest clones hold approximately 10%. Sequences were obtained from PBMCs. The TCR originated in a man aged 18-30 years in good health and CMV-seropositive.

Written as DNA, the CDR3 is TGTGCCGCCGGGACACCCATCTACGAGCAGTACTTC. Translating gives CAAGTPIYEQYF. The chain combines TRBV10-3 with TRBJ2-5, with a weak D call TRBD1 (6 bases). The tail of the sequence fits TRBJ2-7 better, so the J call may be wrong. The CDR3 has 12 residues. Germline V gives CDR1 ENHRY, CDR2 SYGVKD.